One and the same sample provided the 2 T cell receptor beta chains below, sequenced in a study of cytomegalovirus exposure and HLA in healthy donors. Amplification used 60 Vbeta primers and 13 Jbeta primers. Sequencing used immunoSEQ multiplex PCR; TCRdb keeps in-frame clones, though not all of them. This sample has approximately 110,000 clones, with around 80% found just once. The sequenced sample was PBMCs. These receptors all stem from a middle-aged woman in good health and CMV-seronegative.

This clone was seen more than once but under ten times. This sequence joins TRBV4-1 and TRBJ1-5, with 10 bases aligning to TRBD1. Germline V gene data show CDR1 as MGHRA and CDR2 as YSYEKL. This CDR3 spans 19 amino acids. The V segment lost 4 bases and the J segment 0 bases; nucleotides outside the gene matches: 12. The CDR3 sequence: CASSPAGTGDSYSNQPQHF. The DNA for the CDR3 is TGCGCCAGCAGCCCCGCCGGGACAGGGGATTCTTATAGCAATCAGCCCCAGCATTTT.

This CDR3 is CASSLRGRAEWNYGYTF. CDR3 DNA: TGTGCCAGCAGCTTACGCGGGAGGGCTGAGTGGAACTATGGCTACACCTTC. The V gene is TRBV11-2, the J gene TRBJ1-2, with unresolved D. V was clipped by 2 bases and J by 2 bases, with 18 bases between them. This CDR3 spans 17 amino acids. CDR1 and CDR2 from the germline V gene are SGHAT and FQNNGV. Using reference TRBV11-2 and TRBJ1-2 for the parts outside the CDR3, the full variable domain is EAGVAQSPRYKIIEKRQSVAFWCNPISGHATLYWYQQILGQGPKLLIQFQNNGVVDDSQLPKDRFSAERLKGVDSTLKIQPAKLEDSAVYLCASSLRGRAEWNYGYTFGSGTRLTVV.